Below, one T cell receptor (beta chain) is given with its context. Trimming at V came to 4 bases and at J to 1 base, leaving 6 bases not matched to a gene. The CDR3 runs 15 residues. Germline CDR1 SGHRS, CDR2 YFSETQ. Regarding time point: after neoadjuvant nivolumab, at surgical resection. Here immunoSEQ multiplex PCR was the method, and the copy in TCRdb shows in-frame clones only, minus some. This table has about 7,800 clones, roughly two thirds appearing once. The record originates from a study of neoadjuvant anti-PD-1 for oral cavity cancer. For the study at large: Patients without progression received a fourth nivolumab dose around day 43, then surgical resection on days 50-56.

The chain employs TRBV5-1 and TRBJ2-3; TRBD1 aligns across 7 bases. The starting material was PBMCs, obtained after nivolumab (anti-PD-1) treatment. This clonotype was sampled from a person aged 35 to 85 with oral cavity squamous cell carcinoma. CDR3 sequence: CASSLTGTGTDTQYF. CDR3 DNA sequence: TGCGCCAGCAGCCTGACAGGGACAGGCACAGATACGCAGTATTTT.